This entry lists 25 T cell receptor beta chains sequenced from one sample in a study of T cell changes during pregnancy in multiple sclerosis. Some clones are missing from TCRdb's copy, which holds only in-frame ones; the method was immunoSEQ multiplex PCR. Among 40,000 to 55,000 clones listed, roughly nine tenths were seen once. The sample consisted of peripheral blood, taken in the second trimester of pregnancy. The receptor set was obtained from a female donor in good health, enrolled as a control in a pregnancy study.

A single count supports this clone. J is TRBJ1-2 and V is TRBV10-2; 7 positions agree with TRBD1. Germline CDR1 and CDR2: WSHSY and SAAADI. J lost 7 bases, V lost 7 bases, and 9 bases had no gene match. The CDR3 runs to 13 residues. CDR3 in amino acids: CASTLGQARGYTF. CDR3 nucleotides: TGCGCCAGCACCCTAGGACAGGCCCGTGGCTACACCTTC.

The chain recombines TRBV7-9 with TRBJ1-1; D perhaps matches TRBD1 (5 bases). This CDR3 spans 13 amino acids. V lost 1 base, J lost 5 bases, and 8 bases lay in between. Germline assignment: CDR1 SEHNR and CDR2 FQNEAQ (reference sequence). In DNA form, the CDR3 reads TGTGCCAGCAGCTTAGAGGGACTAACTGAAGCTTTCTTT. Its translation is CASSLEGLTEAFF. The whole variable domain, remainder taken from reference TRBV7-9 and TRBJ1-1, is DTGVSQNPRHKITKRGQNVTFRCDPISEHNRLYWYRQTLGQGPEFLTYFQNEAQLEKSRLLSDRFSAERPKGSFSTLEIQRTEQGDSAMYLCASSLEGLTEAFFGQGTRLTVV.

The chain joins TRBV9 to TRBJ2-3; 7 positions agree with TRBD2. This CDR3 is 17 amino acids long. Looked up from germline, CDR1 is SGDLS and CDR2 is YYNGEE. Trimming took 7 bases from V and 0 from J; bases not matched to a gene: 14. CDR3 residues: CASGGGSGTPSTDTQYF. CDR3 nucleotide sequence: TGTGCCAGCGGGGGGGGGAGCGGAACCCCTAGCACAGATACGCAGTATTTT. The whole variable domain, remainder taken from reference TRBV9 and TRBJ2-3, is DSGVTQTPKHLITATGQRVTLRCSPRSGDLSVYWYQQSLDQGLQFLIQYYNGEERAKGNILERFSAQQFPDLHSELNLSSLELGDSALYFCASGGGSGTPSTDTQYFGPGTRLTVL.

CDR3 in DNA: TGTGCCAGCAGTAAACGGGCAGGGAGCAATCAGCCCCAGCATTTT. Protein product: CASSKRAGSNQPQHF. The chain recombines TRBV6-1 with TRBJ1-5; TRBD1 is a possible D gene (5 bases). The CDR3 runs to 15 residues. Per germline, CDR1 MNHNS and CDR2 SASEGT. V lost 5 bases, J lost 1 base, and 12 bases lay in between.

As DNA, the CDR3 is TGTGCCAGCAGTTACAATTTTTGGGGGGACGGCGGTGGCTACACCTTC. Translated, it gives CASSYNFWGDGGGYTF. The gene calls are TRBV6-5 and TRBJ1-2; a possible D gene is TRBD1 (5 bases). Germline CDR1 reads MNHEY; CDR2 reads SVGAGI. V dropped 2 bases and J dropped 7 bases, with 20 bases sitting between them. This CDR3 region has 16 residues.

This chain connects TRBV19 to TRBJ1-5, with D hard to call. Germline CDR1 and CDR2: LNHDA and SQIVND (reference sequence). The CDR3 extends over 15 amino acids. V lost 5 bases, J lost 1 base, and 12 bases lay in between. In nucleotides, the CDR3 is TGTGCCAGTAGTGCCCCCACCGGGAGCAATCAGCCCCAGCATTTT. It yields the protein CASSAPTGSNQPQHF.

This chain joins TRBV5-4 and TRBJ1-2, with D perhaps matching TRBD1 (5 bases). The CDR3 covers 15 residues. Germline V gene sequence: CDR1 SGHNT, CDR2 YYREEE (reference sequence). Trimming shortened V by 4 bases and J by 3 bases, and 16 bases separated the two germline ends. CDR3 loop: CASSPRVGADYGYTF. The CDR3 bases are TGTGCCAGCAGCCCCCGGGTTGGGGCTGACTATGGCTACACCTTC.

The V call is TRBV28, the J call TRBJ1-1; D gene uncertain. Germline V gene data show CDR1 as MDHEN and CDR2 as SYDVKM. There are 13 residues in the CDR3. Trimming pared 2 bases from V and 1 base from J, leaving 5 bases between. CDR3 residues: CASSLSSNTEAFF. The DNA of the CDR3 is TGTGCCAGCAGTTTAAGCTCGAACACTGAAGCTTTCTTT.

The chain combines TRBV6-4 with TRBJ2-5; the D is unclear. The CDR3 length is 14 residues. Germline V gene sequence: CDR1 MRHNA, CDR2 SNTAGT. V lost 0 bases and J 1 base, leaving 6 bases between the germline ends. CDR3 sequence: CASSDSAGQETQYF. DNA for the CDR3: TGTGCCAGCAGTGACTCGGCAGGCCAAGAGACCCAGTACTTC.

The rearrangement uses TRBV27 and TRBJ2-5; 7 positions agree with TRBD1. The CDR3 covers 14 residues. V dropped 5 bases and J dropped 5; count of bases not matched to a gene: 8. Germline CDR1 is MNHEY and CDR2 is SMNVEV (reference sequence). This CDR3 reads CASSDREAGETQYF. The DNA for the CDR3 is TGTGCCAGCAGTGACAGGGAAGCTGGTGAGACCCAGTACTTC.

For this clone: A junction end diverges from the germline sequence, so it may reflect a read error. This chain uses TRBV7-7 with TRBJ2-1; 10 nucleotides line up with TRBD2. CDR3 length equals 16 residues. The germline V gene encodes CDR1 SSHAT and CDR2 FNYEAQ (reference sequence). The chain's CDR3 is CASSLSSGGSYNEQFF. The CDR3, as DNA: TGTGCTAGCAGCTTAAGTAGCGGGGGGTCCTACAATGAGCAGTTCTTC. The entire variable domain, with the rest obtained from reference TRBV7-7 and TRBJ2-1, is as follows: GAGVSQSPRYKVTKRGQDVTLRCDPISSHATLYWYQQALGQGPEFLTYFNYEAQPDKSGLPSDRFSAERPEGSISTLTIQRTEQRDSAMYRCASSLSSGGSYNEQFFGPGTRLTVL.

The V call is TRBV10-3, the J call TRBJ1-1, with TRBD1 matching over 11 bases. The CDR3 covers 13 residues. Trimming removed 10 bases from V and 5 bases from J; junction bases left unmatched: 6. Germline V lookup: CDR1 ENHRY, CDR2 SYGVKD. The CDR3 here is CATEGTGGTEAFF. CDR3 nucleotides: TGTGCCACCGAAGGGACAGGGGGTACTGAAGCTTTCTTT.

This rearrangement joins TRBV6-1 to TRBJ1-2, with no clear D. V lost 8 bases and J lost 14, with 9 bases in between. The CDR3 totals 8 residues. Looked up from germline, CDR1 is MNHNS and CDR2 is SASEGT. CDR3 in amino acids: CASGVFTF. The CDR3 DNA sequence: TGTGCCAGCGGAGTTTTTACCTTC.

DNA of the CDR3: TGTGCCAGCAGCCTCAGCGGGAGCTCCTACAATGAGCAGTTCTTC. This codes for CASSLSGSSYNEQFF. The chain couples TRBV7-2 to TRBJ2-1, with 8 bases that match TRBD2. In germline, CDR1 is SGHTA, CDR2 FQGNSA. Losses at the gene ends were 5 bases for V and 0 bases for J; bases not matched to a gene: 3. CDR3 length: 15 residues.

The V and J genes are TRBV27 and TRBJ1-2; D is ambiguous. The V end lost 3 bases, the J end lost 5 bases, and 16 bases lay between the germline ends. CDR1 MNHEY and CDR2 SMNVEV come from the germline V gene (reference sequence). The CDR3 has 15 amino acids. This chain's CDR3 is CASSLAGSPFYGYTF. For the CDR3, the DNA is TGTGCCAGCAGTTTGGCGGGGTCGCCCTTTTATGGCTACACCTTC.

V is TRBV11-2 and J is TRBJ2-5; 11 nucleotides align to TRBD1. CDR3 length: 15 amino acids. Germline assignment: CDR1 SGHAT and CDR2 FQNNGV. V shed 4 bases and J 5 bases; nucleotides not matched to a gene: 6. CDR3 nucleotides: TGTGCCAGCAGCTCGACGGGACAGGGGGGTGAGACCCAGTACTTC. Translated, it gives CASSSTGQGGETQYF.

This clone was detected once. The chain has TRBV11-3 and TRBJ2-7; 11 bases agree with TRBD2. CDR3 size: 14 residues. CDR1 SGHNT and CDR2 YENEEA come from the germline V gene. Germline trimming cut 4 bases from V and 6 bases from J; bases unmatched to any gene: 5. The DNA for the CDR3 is TGTGCCAGCAGCTCACTAGCGGGAGTTGGCGAGCAGTACTTC. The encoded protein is CASSSLAGVGEQYF.

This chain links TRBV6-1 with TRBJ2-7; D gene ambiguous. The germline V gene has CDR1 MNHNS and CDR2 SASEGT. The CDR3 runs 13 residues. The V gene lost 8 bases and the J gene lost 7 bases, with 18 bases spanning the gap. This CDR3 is CASGDKSYREQYF. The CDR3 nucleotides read TGTGCCAGCGGCGACAAGTCTTATAGGGAGCAGTACTTC.

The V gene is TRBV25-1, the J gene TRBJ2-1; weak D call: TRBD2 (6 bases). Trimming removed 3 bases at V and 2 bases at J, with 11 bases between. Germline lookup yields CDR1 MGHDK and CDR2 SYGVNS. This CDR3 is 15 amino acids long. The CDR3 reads CASSDGEAPYNEQFF. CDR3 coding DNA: TGTGCCAGCAGTGACGGGGAGGCCCCCTACAATGAGCAGTTCTTC.

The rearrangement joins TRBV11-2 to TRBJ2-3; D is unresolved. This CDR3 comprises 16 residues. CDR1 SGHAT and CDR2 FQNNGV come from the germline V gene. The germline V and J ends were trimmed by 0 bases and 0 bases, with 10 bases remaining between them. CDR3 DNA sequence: TGTGCCAGCAGCTTAGATCGGCAGGCCAGCACAGATACGCAGTATTTT. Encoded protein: CASSLDRQASTDTQYF.

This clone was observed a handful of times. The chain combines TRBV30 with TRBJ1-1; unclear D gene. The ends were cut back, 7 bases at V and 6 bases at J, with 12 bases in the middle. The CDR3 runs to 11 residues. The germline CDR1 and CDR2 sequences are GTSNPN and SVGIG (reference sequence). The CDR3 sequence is CASPKEAEAFF. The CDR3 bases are TGTGCCTCGCCCAAAGAGGCTGAAGCTTTCTTT.

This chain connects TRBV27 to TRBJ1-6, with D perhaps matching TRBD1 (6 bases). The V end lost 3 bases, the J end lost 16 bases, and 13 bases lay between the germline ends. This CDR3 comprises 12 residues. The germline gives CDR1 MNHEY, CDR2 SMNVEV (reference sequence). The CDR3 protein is CASSFDRSSLHF. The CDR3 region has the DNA TGTGCCAGCAGTTTCGACAGGAGTAGTCTCCACTTT.

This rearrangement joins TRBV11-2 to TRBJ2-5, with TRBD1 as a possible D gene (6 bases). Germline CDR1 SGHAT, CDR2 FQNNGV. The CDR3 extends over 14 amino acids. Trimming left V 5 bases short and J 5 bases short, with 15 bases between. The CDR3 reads CASSGGQGWETQYF. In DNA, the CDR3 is TGTGCCAGCAGCGGTGGCCAGGGGTGGGAGACCCAGTACTTC. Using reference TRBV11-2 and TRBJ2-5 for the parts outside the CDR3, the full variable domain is EAGVAQSPRYKIIEKRQSVAFWCNPISGHATLYWYQQILGQGPKLLIQFQNNGVVDDSQLPKDRFSAERLKGVDSTLKIQPAKLEDSAVYLCASSGGQGWETQYFGPGTRLLVL.

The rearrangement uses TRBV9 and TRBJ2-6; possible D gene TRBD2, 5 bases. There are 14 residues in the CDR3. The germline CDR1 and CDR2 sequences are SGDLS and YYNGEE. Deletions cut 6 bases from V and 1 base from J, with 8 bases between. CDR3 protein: CASTPGSGANVLTF. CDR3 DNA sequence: TGTGCCAGCACCCCGGGGTCTGGGGCCAACGTCCTGACTTTC.

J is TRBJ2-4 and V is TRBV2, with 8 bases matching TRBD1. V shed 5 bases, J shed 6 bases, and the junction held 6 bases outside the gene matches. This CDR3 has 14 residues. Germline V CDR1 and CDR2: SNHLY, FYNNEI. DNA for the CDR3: TGTGCCAGCAGTTCGGGACAGGTCCTAAACATTCAGTACTTC. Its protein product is CASSSGQVLNIQYF.